The clone carrying this T cell receptor (beta chain) has only a few counts. The antigen remains undetermined. The sample belongs to a study of response to subunit inactivated influenza vaccine. General study results and limits: Every seasonal influenza vaccination brings in few new T cells, the authors suggested.

Germline CDR1 is LGHDT and CDR2 is YNNKEL (reference sequence). The V gene lost 4 bases and the J gene lost 0 bases, with 9 bases spanning the gap. The CDR3 is 15 amino acids. TCRdb re-analysed the RT-PCR reads in MiXCR, keeping a single row per CDR3 protein. This table holds 300,000 to 350,000 distinct CDR3 sequences, 21% found once. This clonotype was obtained from a man between 50 and 69 years old who received an inactivated influenza vaccine. The source material was PBMCs from blood, sampled less than 22 months after vaccination. The chain recombines TRBV3-1 with TRBJ1-4, with D hard to call. The CDR3 loop reads CASSPTGTTNEKLFF. The DNA of the CDR3 is TGTGCCAGCAGCCCCACCGGCACAACTAATGAAAAACTGTTTTTT.